Listed below are T cell receptor beta chains from one sample, sequenced in a study of CD8+ T cells in alopecia areata. This table comes from immunoSEQ multiplex PCR, and its TCRdb copy is limited to in-frame clones, with some not included. The top ten clones hold 2% to 3% of a sample with 200,000 to 250,000 clones, around two fifths of them seen once. The sample here was CD4+ T cells sorted from blood, taken at approximately week 36, from a patient treated with tofacitinib. Every receptor here comes from a human donor with alopecia areata. Each CDR3 is given with its conserved first and last residue. A D gene is named only where the DNA matches it firmly. Some rows have no size entry. The others give once, few or many, or a class for an expanded clone.

CDR3aa,CDR3nt,d_gene,v_gene,j_gene,abundance
CASSVGFKTDTQYF,TGTGCCAGCAGCGTAGGATTCAAAACAGATACGCAGTATTTT,-,TRBV9,TRBJ2-3,-
CASSQTRTTDTQYF,TGCGCCAGCAGCCAAACCAGGACTACAGATACGCAGTATTTT,-,TRBV4-3,TRBJ2-3,-
CASSMSGGGHEQFF,TGCGCCAGCAGTATGTCGGGAGGCGGCCATGAGCAGTTCTTC,TRBD2,TRBV10-1,TRBJ2-1,few
CSAGGQGGTEQFF,TGCAGCGCGGGAGGTCAGGGGGGCACTGAGCAGTTCTTC,-,TRBV29-1,TRBJ2-1,-
CASSLSPRNNYGYTF,TGTGCCAGCAGTTTAAGCCCCAGGAATAACTATGGCTACACCTTC,-,TRBV28,TRBJ1-2,-
CASSQGLLRRQDRYEQYF,TGCGCCAGCAGCCAAGGGTTGTTAAGGAGACAGGACCGCTACGAGCAGTACTTC,-,TRBV4-1,TRBJ2-7,-
CASSLASGRADEQFF,TGCGCCAGCAGCTTGGCTAGCGGGAGAGCCGATGAGCAGTTCTTC,TRBD2,TRBV5-1,TRBJ2-1,-
CASSRKVNTEAFF,TGTGCCAGCAGTAGGAAGGTGAACACTGAAGCTTTCTTT,-,TRBV28,TRBJ1-1,-
CASSRGYGYTF,TGTGCCAGCTCGCGGGGCTATGGCTACACCTTC,-,TRBV18,TRBJ1-2,-
CASSPDRGQRGYTF,TGTGCCAGCTCTCCGGACAGGGGGCAGCGTGGCTACACCTTC,TRBD1,TRBV18,TRBJ1-2,-
CASSSQGGGSTDTQYF,TGTGCCAGCAGTTCCCAGGGAGGGGGAAGCACAGATACGCAGTATTTT,-,TRBV6-5,TRBJ2-3,-
CASSSPGGSGDTQYF,TGTGCCAGCAGTTCCCCGGGGGGCTCCGGGGATACGCAGTATTTT,-,TRBV28,TRBJ2-3,-
CASSLGGGRDRPNEKLFF,TGCGCCAGCAGCCTGGGAGGGGGCCGGGACAGACCAAATGAAAAACTGTTTTTT,TRBD1,TRBV5-1,TRBJ1-4,-
CSVEASGRASNEQFF,TGCAGCGTTGAGGCTAGCGGGAGGGCCTCCAATGAGCAGTTCTTC,TRBD2,TRBV29-1,TRBJ2-1,-
CASSQGFRTEAFF,TGTGCCAGCAGCCAAGGATTTCGGACTGAAGCTTTCTTT,-,TRBV7-2,TRBJ1-1,-
CASSHRQDPTDTQYF,TGTGCCAGCAGCCACCGGCAGGACCCCACAGATACGCAGTATTTT,-,TRBV14,TRBJ2-3,-